The clone carrying this T cell receptor beta chain showed up just a few times. CDR1 and CDR2 (germline): SEHNR, FQNEAQ (reference sequence). V shed 5 bases and J 8 bases; nucleotides not matched to a gene: 16. This CDR3 has 17 amino acids. The data originate from a study of identical twins. Via MiXCR, TCRdb re-called the 5' RACE reads, giving one row per CDR3 protein. The sample contains approximately 550,000 distinct CDR3 sequences, 20% to 25% of which appear only once. This sample also belongs to another study, concerning yellow fever vaccine responses in identical twins. This second study says: Reportedly, twins' vaccine T cell responses looked partly convergent and partly personalized.

This TCR came from a woman between 18 and 30 years old in good health. The chain has TRBV7-9 and TRBJ2-1, with TRBD2 matching over 9 bases. The sample was CD4+ T cells sorted from blood. CDR3 bases: TGTGCCAGCAGCCCAATCCGGGCTAGCGGGGCGGGAGATGAGCAGTTCTTC. Translated: CASSPIRASGAGDEQFF.